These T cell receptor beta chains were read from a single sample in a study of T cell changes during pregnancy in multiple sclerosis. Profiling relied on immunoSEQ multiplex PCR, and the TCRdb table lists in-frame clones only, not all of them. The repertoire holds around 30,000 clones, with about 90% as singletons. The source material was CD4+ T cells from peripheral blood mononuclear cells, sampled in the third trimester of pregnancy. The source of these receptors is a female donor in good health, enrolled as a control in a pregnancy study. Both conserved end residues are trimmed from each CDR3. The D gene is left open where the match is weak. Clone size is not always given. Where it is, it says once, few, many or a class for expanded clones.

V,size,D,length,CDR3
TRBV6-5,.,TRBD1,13,ASSANRGSYNEQF
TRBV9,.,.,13,ASSLDIPNTGELF
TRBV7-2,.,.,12,ASSLRTASYEQY
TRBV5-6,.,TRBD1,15,ASSLGVDRVLNTEAF
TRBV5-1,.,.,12,ASSSGHGAGELF
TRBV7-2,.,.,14,ASSLDIGPLGGEQF
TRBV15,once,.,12,ATSPRLASETQY
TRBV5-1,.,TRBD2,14,ASSGLAGGIRETQY
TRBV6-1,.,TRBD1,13,ASSSDRARNQPQH
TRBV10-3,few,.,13,ATLAGGLSGNTIY
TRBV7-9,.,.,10,ATAGGGYGYT
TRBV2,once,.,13,ASSGVGRSNTEAF
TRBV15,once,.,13,ATSRRQDRIDEQF
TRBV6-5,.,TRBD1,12,ASSGTGRNYGYT
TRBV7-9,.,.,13,ASTDRGGSGETQY
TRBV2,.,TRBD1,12,AESVGQGVLGAF
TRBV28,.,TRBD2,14,ASSLFGLAGSDTQY
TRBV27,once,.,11,ASSLALFTEAF
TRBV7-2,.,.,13,ASSLTTARGSEAF
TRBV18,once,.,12,ASSPLAAAYEQY
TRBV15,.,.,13,ATSRDSSRTYEQY
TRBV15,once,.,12,ATSRGGRDGEAF
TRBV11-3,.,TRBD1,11,ASSLDGTGEAF
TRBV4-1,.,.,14,ASSQEGGGSSQPQH
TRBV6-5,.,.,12,ASRRGAYDDTIY
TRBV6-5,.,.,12,ASSYSGGSYGYT
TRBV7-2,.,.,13,ASSLGRGTGTEAF
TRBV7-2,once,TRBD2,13,ASSPGLAGPGELF
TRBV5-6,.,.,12,ASSLGPSGNTIY
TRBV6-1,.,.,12,ASSEASGGREAF
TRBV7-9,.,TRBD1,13,ASSWDRVGNEKLF
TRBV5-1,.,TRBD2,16,ASSWSGTSGSWTDTQY
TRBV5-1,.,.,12,ASSLAGDSTEAF
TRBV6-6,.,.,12,ASIRQVSNQPQH
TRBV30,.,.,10,AWRQKNEKLF
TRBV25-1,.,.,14,ASSGIGGPGTGELF
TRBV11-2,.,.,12,ASSDRRTNTEAF
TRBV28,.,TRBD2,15,ASRGLAGRSSYNEQF
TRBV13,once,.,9,ASSRGTEAF
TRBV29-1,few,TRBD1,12,SSRRETGGTEAF